The TCR beta chain under discussion was sequenced for a study of blood T cell repertoires in COVID-19. TCRdb's copy holds only in-frame clones and misses some; the assay was immunoSEQ multiplex PCR. Found here are tens of thousands of clones, approximately 87% of them singletons; the top ten hold roughly 18%. Specimen: peripheral blood. The receptor comes from a woman of 80 years or more with acute or convalescent COVID-19.

CDR3 DNA sequence: TGTGCCAGCAGCTCCGGGGGGGCGGGGGAAGAGACCCAGTACTTC. Translation: CASSSGGAGEETQYF. The chain uses TRBV7-6 and TRBJ2-5; TRBD2 matches 8 bases. Trimming took 4 bases from V and 3 from J; bases not matched to a gene: 7. The CDR3 loop spans 15 amino acids. Germline V CDR1 and CDR2: SGHVS, FNYEAQ.